This entry lists 7 T cell receptor beta chains sequenced from one sample in a study of blood T cell repertoires in COVID-19. Measured with immunoSEQ multiplex PCR; TCRdb has only the in-frame clones, and not every one. This table has a few hundred thousand clones, around four fifths appearing once. The sample consisted of peripheral blood. The receptors originated from a man aged 55 to 70 who had recovered from COVID-19.

This clone came up a few times. The CDR3 is CASSYYSGSRTGELFF. The CDR3 DNA reads as TGTGCCAGCAGTTATTATAGCGGGAGTCGAACCGGGGAGCTGTTTTTT. This chain joins TRBV6-2 or TRBV6-3 and TRBJ2-2; 9 bases are shared with TRBD2. The CDR3 totals 16 residues. The V segment lost 3 bases and the J segment 5 bases; nucleotides outside the gene matches: 7. Germline values: CDR1 MNHEY, CDR2 SVGEGT.

The chain carries TRBV6-1 and TRBJ1-1; the match to TRBD1 covers 8 bases. Germline V gives CDR1 MNHNS, CDR2 SASEGT. V shed 2 bases, J shed 2 bases, and the junction held 4 bases outside the gene matches. CDR3 length equals 15 residues. This CDR3 reads CASSERDRINTEAFF. The CDR3, as DNA: TGTGCCAGCAGTGAACGGGACAGGATAAACACTGAAGCTTTCTTT.

This clone was counted between two and nine times. The chain is built from TRBV30 and TRBJ1-6; possible D gene TRBD1, 6 bases. The V gene lost 3 bases and the J gene lost 9 bases, with 18 bases spanning the gap. CDR3 length: 15 amino acids. Germline V gene sequence: CDR1 GTSNPN, CDR2 SVGIG (reference sequence). CDR3 coding DNA: TGTGCCTGGAGAGCAGGGGTACAATTTAGTTCACCCCTCCACTTT. Translation gives CAWRAGVQFSSPLHF.

V and J are TRBV7-4 and TRBJ2-5; the D gene is possibly TRBD2 (5 bases). V lost 1 base and J 2 bases, leaving 14 bases between the germline ends. This CDR3 contains 16 residues. The germline CDR1 and CDR2 sequences are SGHVT and SQSDAQ. CDR3 sequence (DNA): TGTGCCAGCAGCTTAGAGGAGGAGACCGCTCAAGAGACCCAGTACTTC. Its protein product is CASSLEEETAQETQYF.

The chain is built from TRBV27 and TRBJ2-2; 8 bases match TRBD1. The CDR3 totals 15 residues. Trimming at V came to 10 bases and at J to 7 bases, leaving 14 bases not matched to a gene. Germline-derived CDR1 and CDR2 are MNHEY and SMNVEV (reference sequence). The CDR3 DNA is TGTGCCACCAGGGGGAGGACAGGGTCTTTCGGGGAGCTGTTTTTT. Translating gives CATRGRTGSFGELFF.

The chain carries TRBV7-3 and TRBJ2-3, with 10 bases identical to TRBD2. The V gene's germline CDR1 is SGHTA and CDR2 FQGTGA. V lost 6 bases, J lost 1 base, and 4 bases stayed unmatched. The CDR3 contains 15 residues. The CDR3 here is CASSLLAGGTDTQYF. Here the CDR3 DNA reads TGTGCCAGCAGTCTCCTAGCGGGGGGCACAGATACGCAGTATTTT.

The CDR3 nucleotides read TGTGCCAGCAGCCTTCGAGCCCGCCAGTTCTTC. This encodes CASSLRARQFF. The chain combines TRBV5-6 with TRBJ2-1; no reliable D call. The germline V gene has CDR1 SGHDT and CDR2 YYEEEE. The CDR3 consists of 11 residues. The ends were cut back, 4 bases at V and 13 bases at J, with 12 bases in the middle.